These 22 T cell receptor beta chains were sequenced from one sample in a study of T cell changes during pregnancy in multiple sclerosis. Measured with immunoSEQ multiplex PCR; TCRdb has only the in-frame clones, and not every one. The table lists about 51,000 clones, roughly 94% of them singletons. Sequenced material: CD4+ T cells from peripheral blood mononuclear cells, taken in the second trimester of pregnancy. All receptors derive from a female donor with multiple sclerosis, enrolled in a pregnancy study.

The J gene is TRBJ1-1, the V gene TRBV30; D might be TRBD1 (5 bases). The V gene's germline CDR1 is GTSNPN and CDR2 SVGIG (reference sequence). V shed 2 bases and J shed 0 bases, with 13 bases lying between them. This CDR3 has 15 residues. The CDR3 sequence: CAWSSWGGMNTEAFF. The CDR3 DNA sequence: TGTGCCTGGAGTTCCTGGGGGGGAATGAACACTGAAGCTTTCTTT.

The chain uses TRBV4-3 and TRBJ1-2; D is possibly TRBD1 (6 bases). Trimming cost V 0 bases and J 4 bases, with 15 bases left between them. CDR1 is LGHNA, CDR2 YSLEER, per germline. The length of the CDR3 is 16 residues. The CDR3 spells CASSQDRGADFYGYTF. CDR3 sequence (DNA): TGCGCCAGCAGCCAAGATCGGGGGGCGGATTTCTATGGCTACACCTTC.

This chain links TRBV19 with TRBJ2-4; a weak D match, TRBD1 (6 bases). The CDR3 is made up of 13 amino acids. Germline assignment: CDR1 LNHDA and CDR2 SQIVND (reference sequence). V shed 10 bases and J shed 2 bases, with 12 bases lying between them. This CDR3 is CATEQGTKNIQYF. CDR3 in DNA: TGTGCCACTGAACAGGGAACCAAAAACATTCAGTACTTC.

The rearrangement links TRBV7-2 to TRBJ2-1; D is perhaps TRBD1 (6 bases). CDR3 length: 18 residues. With 0 bases removed from V and 5 bases from J, the gap between germline ends came to 20 bases. Germline CDR1 is SGHTA and CDR2 is FQGNSA. This chain's CDR3 is CASSLAPTGHSLNNEQFF. The CDR3 DNA is TGTGCCAGCAGCTTAGCTCCAACGGGACACTCACTTAACAATGAGCAGTTCTTC.

V and J are TRBV4-2 and TRBJ2-4; D might be TRBD2 (6 bases). The germline V and J ends were trimmed by 1 base and 5 bases, with 15 bases remaining between them. Germline V lookup: CDR1 LGHNA, CDR2 YNFKEQ. The CDR3 is 16 amino acids. The CDR3 nucleotides read TGTGCCAGCAGCCAAGGGGGGAGGACGTCTCAAAACATTCAGTACTTC. Its protein is CASSQGGRTSQNIQYF.

The chain is built from TRBV6-5 and TRBJ2-7; D is perhaps TRBD2 (5 bases). This CDR3 is built from 16 residues. V dropped 0 bases and J dropped 1 base, with 13 bases sitting between them. Germline CDR1 and CDR2: MNHEY and SVGAGI. The CDR3 region has the DNA TGTGCCAGCAGTTACTCCAAGGGAGTAGTGTCCTACGAGCAGTACTTC. Protein product: CASSYSKGVVSYEQYF.

The chain employs TRBV18 and TRBJ1-6; the match to TRBD1 covers 8 bases. The CDR3 is 19 amino acids. In germline, CDR1 is KGHSH, CDR2 LQKENI. Trimming cost V 6 bases and J 5 bases; bases outside gene matches: 18. CDR3 region: CASSHGGLLTGANNSPLHF. In DNA, the CDR3 is TGTGCCAGCTCGCATGGGGGTTTACTGACAGGGGCGAATAATTCACCCCTCCACTTT.

V and J are TRBV19 and TRBJ2-5, with 7 bases aligning to TRBD1. CDR3 length: 14 amino acids. V lost 1 base and J lost 5; bases outside the gene matches: 4. Germline V lookup: CDR1 LNHDA, CDR2 SQIVND (reference sequence). The chain's CDR3 is CASSIGTGRETQYF. The CDR3, as DNA: TGTGCCAGTAGTATAGGGACAGGCAGGGAGACCCAGTACTTC.

This chain uses TRBV6-5 with TRBJ1-2; possible D gene TRBD1, 6 bases. Germline V gene data show CDR1 as MNHEY and CDR2 as SVGAGI. Trimming took 6 bases from V and 0 from J, leaving 11 bases between them. The CDR3 is 14 residues long. In DNA, the CDR3 is TGTGCCAGCAGCCAACAGGGACCTAACTATGGCTACACCTTC. Its translation is CASSQQGPNYGYTF.

V and J are TRBV7-2 and TRBJ1-2, with 8 bases that match TRBD1. From germline, CDR1 is SGHTA and CDR2 FQGNSA. Trimming at V came to 4 bases and at J to 4 bases, leaving 5 bases not matched to a gene. The CDR3 is 14 amino acids. In DNA form, the CDR3 reads TGTGCCAGCAGCTCTAGGACAGGGCTCTATGGCTACACCTTC. It specifies CASSSRTGLYGYTF.

The genes are TRBV25-1 and TRBJ2-1; 7 bases line up with TRBD1. V dropped 10 bases and J dropped 5; count of bases not matched to a gene: 17. Germline lookup yields CDR1 MGHDK and CDR2 SYGVNS. The CDR3 runs 16 residues. The CDR3 reads CATSRSGTASDNEQFF. CDR3 sequence (DNA): TGTGCCACTTCCCGGTCCGGGACAGCTTCAGACAATGAGCAGTTCTTC.

The rearrangement links TRBV5-4 to TRBJ2-5; the D gene is possibly TRBD2 (6 bases). V dropped 2 bases and J dropped 3 bases, with 11 bases sitting between them. Germline values: CDR1 SGHNT, CDR2 YYREEE (reference sequence). The CDR3 loop spans 14 amino acids. The CDR3 is CASSLGGGKETQYF. The CDR3 region has the DNA TGTGCCAGCAGCTTAGGTGGGGGGAAAGAGACCCAGTACTTC. Combining the CDR3 with reference TRBV5-4 and TRBJ2-5 gives the whole variable domain ETGVTQSPTHLIKTRGQQVTLRCSSQSGHNTVSWYQQALGQGPQFIFQYYREEENGRGNFPPRFSGLQFPNYSSELNVNALELDDSALYLCASSLGGGKETQYFGPGTRLLVL.

The chain has TRBV5-4 and TRBJ2-5; TRBD2 matches at 12 bases. Germline V gene data show CDR1 as SGHNT and CDR2 as YYREEE (reference sequence). This CDR3 region has 15 residues. Trimming took 6 bases from V and 5 from J; bases not matched to a gene: 8. The CDR3 DNA reads TGTGCCAGCAAATCTAGCGGGGGGGCAGGTGAGACCCAGTACTTC. Its protein is CASKSSGGAGETQYF.

The V call is TRBV4-3, the J call TRBJ2-1; TRBD2 might be the D (6 bases). Trimming took off 0 bases at V and 4 bases at J, with 10 bases between the two ends. The CDR3 is 15 residues long. Germline assignment: CDR1 LGHNA and CDR2 YSLEER. CDR3: CASSQEWRGYNEQFF. The CDR3 bases are TGCGCCAGCAGCCAAGAATGGAGGGGATACAATGAGCAGTTCTTC.

V is TRBV23-1 and J is TRBJ2-3, with TRBD2 matching 10 bases. TRBV23-1 has ORF status, its function being uncertain. The CDR3 extends over 21 amino acids. The V and J ends lost 2 bases and 0 bases, in that order; junction bases with no gene match: 17. As DNA, the CDR3 is TGCGCCAGCAGTCAAGCCTTCCCCCCTAGCGGGGGCCCCCCTAGCACAGATACGCAGTATTTT. As protein: CASSQAFPPSGGPPSTDTQYF.

The rearrangement uses TRBV5-1 and TRBJ1-4, with 9 bases aligning to TRBD1. The V gene's germline CDR1 is SGHRS and CDR2 YFSETQ. With V trimmed by 2 bases and J by 6 bases, 2 bases remained unmatched. This CDR3 region has 14 residues. CDR3 sequence (DNA): TGCGCCAGCAGCTTCGGGACAGGGTATGAAAAACTGTTTTTT. As protein: CASSFGTGYEKLFF.

CDR3 amino acids: CASSEPIEAFF. CDR3 DNA sequence: TGTGCCAGCAGTGAACCCATTGAAGCTTTCTTT. The chain recombines TRBV6-1 with TRBJ1-1; unclear D gene. V lost 2 bases and J 7 bases, leaving 5 bases between the germline ends. CDR1 and CDR2 (germline): MNHNS, SASEGT. The CDR3 is 11 amino acids.

The chain couples TRBV7-2 to TRBJ1-2, with 8 bases fitting TRBD1. V gave up 1 base and J gave up 3 bases; unmatched junction bases: 4. The CDR3 extends over 15 amino acids. Per germline, CDR1 SGHTA and CDR2 FQGNSA. CDR3 DNA sequence: TGTGCCAGCAGCTTAGAGCAGGGGGCGGACTATGGCTACACCTTC. It translates to CASSLEQGADYGYTF.

The rearrangement joins TRBV9 to TRBJ2-6; possible D gene TRBD1, 5 bases. Germline-derived CDR1 and CDR2 are SGDLS and YYNGEE. V gave up 0 bases and J gave up 2 bases, with 6 bases separating them. This CDR3 region has 15 residues. The CDR3 here is CASSVEDTGANVLTF. Here the CDR3 DNA reads TGTGCCAGCAGCGTAGAGGACACTGGGGCCAACGTCCTGACTTTC.

The genes are TRBV6-1 and TRBJ2-1; 11 bases match TRBD2. Per germline, CDR1 MNHNS and CDR2 SASEGT. The CDR3 is 15 residues long. V gave up 6 bases and J gave up 6 bases; unmatched junction bases: 7. CDR3 DNA: TGTGCCAGCAGCGCTCGTAGCGGGGGGGCCAATGAGCAGTTCTTC. Translated: CASSARSGGANEQFF.

The CDR3 loop is CSVGQGPHTGGYTF. The DNA for the CDR3 is TGCAGCGTCGGACAGGGGCCACACACGGGAGGCTACACCTTC. This chain uses TRBV29-1 with TRBJ1-2; 9 positions agree with TRBD1. The CDR3 is made up of 14 amino acids. CDR1 is SQVTM, CDR2 ANQGSEA, per germline. Germline trimming cut 6 bases from V and 8 bases from J; bases unmatched to any gene: 13.

The V call is TRBV4-2, the J call TRBJ2-3; TRBD2 agrees at 13 bases. Germline CDR1 reads LGHNA; CDR2 reads YNFKEQ. The CDR3 has 18 residues. V shed 0 bases, J shed 5 bases, and the junction held 8 bases outside the gene matches. The CDR3 nucleotides are TGTGCCAGCAGCCAAGACGGGTGGACTAGCGGGGGCGTAGATACGCAGTATTTT. Amino acid sequence: CASSQDGWTSGGVDTQYF.